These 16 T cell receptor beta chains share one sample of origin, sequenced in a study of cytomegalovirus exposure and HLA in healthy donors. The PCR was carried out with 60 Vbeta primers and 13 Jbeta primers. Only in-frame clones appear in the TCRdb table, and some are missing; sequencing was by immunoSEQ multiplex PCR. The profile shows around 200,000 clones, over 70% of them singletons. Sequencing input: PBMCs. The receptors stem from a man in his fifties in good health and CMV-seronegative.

This chain's CDR3 is CASRPLQENYGYTF. The CDR3 nucleotides are TGTGCCAGCAGACCCTTACAGGAAAACTATGGCTACACCTTC. The chain uses TRBV6-5 and TRBJ1-2; D might be TRBD1 (5 bases). Between the trimmed V and J ends, which lost 6 bases and 2 bases, there was a span of 13 bases. Germline CDR1 is MNHEY and CDR2 is SVGAGI. This CDR3 has 14 amino acids.

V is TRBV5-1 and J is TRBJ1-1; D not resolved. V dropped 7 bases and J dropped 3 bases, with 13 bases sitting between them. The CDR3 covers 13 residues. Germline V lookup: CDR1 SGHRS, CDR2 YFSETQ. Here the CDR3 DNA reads TGCGCCAGCGGGTCGGGGTCTGACACTGAAGCTTTCTTT. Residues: CASGSGSDTEAFF.

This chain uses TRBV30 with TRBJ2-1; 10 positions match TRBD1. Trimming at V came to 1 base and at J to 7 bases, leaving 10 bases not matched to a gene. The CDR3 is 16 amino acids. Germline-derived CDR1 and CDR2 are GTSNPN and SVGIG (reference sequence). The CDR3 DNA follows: TGTGCCTGGAGTGCTGGACAGGGGGTATTTTGGAATGAGCAGTTCTTC. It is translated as CAWSAGQGVFWNEQFF.

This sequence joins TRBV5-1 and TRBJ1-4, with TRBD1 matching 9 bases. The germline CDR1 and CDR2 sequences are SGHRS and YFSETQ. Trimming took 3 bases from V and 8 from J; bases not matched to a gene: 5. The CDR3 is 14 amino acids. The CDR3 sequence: CASSSTGGGEKLFF. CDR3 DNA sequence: TGCGCCAGCAGCTCGACAGGGGGAGGAGAAAAACTGTTTTTT. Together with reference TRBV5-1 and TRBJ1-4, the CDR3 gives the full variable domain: KAGVTQTPRYLIKTRGQQVTLSCSPISGHRSVSWYQQTPGQGLQFLFEYFSETQRNKGNFPGRFSGRQFSNSRSEMNVSTLELGDSALYLCASSSTGGGEKLFFGSGTQLSVL.

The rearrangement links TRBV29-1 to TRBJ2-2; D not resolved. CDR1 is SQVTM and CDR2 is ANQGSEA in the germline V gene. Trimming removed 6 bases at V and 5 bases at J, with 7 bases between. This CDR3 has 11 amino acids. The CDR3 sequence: CSVAETGELFF. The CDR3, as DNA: TGCAGCGTCGCCGAGACCGGGGAGCTGTTTTTT.

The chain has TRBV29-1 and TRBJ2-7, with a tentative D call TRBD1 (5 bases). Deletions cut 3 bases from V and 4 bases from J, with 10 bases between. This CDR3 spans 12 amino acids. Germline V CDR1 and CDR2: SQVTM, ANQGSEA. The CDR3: CSVEGRDYEQYF. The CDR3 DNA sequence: TGCAGCGTTGAGGGCAGGGATTACGAGCAGTACTTC.

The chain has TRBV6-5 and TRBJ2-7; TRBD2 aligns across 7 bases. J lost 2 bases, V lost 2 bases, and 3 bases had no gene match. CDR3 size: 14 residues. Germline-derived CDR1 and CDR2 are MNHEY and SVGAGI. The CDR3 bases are TGTGCCAGCAGTTACGGGGGGGATACCTACGAGCAGTACTTC. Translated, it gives CASSYGGDTYEQYF.

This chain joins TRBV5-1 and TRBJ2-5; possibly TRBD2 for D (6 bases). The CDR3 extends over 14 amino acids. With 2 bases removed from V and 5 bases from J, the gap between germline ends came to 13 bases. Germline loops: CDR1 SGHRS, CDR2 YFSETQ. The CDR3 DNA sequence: TGCGCCAGCAGCTTACCGGACTATGGGGAGACCCAGTACTTC. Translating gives CASSLPDYGETQYF.

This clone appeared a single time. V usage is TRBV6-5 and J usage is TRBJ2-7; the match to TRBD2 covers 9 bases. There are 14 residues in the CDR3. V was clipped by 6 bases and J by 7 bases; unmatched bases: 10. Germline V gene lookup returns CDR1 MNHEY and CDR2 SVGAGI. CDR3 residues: CASSLGTSKREQYF. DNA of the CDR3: TGTGCCAGCAGCCTCGGGACTAGCAAAAGAGAGCAGTACTTC.

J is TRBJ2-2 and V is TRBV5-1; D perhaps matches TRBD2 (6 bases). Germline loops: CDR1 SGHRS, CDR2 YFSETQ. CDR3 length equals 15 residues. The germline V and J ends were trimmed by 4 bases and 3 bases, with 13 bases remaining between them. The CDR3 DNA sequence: TGCGCCAGCAGCCCCAGGGACTCTTACACCGGGGAGCTGTTTTTT. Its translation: CASSPRDSYTGELFF.

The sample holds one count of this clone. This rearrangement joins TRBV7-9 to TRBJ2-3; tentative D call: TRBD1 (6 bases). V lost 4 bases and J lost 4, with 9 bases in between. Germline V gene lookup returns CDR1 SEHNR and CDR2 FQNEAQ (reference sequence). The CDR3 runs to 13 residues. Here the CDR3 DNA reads TGTGCCAGCAGCTCTACAGGGTCAGATACGCAGTATTTT. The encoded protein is CASSSTGSDTQYF.

This CDR3 reads CASSPRGYFSSYTF. Written as DNA, the CDR3 is TGTGCCAGCAGCCCTCGGGGGTATTTTTCTAGCTACACCTTC. V is TRBV11-2 and J is TRBJ1-2; D possibly corresponds to TRBD1 (5 bases). The CDR3 is 14 residues long. Germline V CDR1 and CDR2: SGHAT, FQNNGV. V lost 5 bases and J 9 bases, leaving 19 bases between the germline ends. The complete variable domain, with remaining parts taken from reference TRBV11-2 and TRBJ1-2, reads EAGVAQSPRYKIIEKRQSVAFWCNPISGHATLYWYQQILGQGPKLLIQFQNNGVVDDSQLPKDRFSAERLKGVDSTLKIQPAKLEDSAVYLCASSPRGYFSSYTFGSGTRLTVV.

Written as DNA, the CDR3 is TGCGCCAGCAGCCAAGGGGCAGGGGGAGCTGAAAAACTGTTTTTT. This codes for CASSQGAGGAEKLFF. The chain links TRBV4-3 to TRBJ1-4; 7 nucleotides match TRBD1. Germline V gene data show CDR1 as LGHNA and CDR2 as YSLEER. V lost 1 base and J lost 7; bases outside the gene matches: 6. The CDR3 contains 15 residues.

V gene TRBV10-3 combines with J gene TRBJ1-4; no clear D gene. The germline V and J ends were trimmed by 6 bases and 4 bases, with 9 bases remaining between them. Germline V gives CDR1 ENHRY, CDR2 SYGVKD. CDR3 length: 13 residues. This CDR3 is CAIRGGSNEKLFF. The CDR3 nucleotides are TGTGCCATCAGAGGAGGGAGTAATGAAAAACTGTTTTTT.

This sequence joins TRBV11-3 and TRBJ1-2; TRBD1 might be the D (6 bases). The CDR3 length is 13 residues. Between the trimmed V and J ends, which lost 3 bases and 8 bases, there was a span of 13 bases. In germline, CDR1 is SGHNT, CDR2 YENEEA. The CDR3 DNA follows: TGTGCCAGCAGCTTGGGAGGGGGTCGAGGCTACACCTTC. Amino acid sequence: CASSLGGGRGYTF. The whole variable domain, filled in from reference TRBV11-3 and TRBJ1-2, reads EAGVVQSPRYKIIEKKQPVAFWCNPISGHNTLYWYLQNLGQGPELLIRYENEEAVDDSQLPKDRFSAERLKGVDSTLKIQPAELGDSAVYLCASSLGGGRGYTFGSGTRLTVV.

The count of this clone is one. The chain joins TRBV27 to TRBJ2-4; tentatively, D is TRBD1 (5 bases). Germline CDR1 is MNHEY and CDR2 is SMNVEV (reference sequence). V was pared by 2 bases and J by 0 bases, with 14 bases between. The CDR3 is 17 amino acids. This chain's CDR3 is CASSLRGGDLAKNIQYF. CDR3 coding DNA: TGTGCCAGCAGTTTAAGGGGCGGTGACCTAGCCAAAAACATTCAGTACTTC.